This note documents a single T cell receptor (beta chain) sequence. What it binds is unknown. V lost 6 bases and J lost 8; bases outside the gene matches: 10. Germline V gene sequence: CDR1 WSHSY, CDR2 SAAADI. This CDR3 has 14 amino acids. This sample is part of a study of T cell repertoires in cytomegalovirus infection. Whole-study context: It can be stated that public TCR beta signatures indicated CMV infection as well as a matching HLA type. Study-wide results and limits: Summed frequency of shared TCR beta families picked out CMV carriers who also had the relevant HLA. Clonotypes of TCR beta that were HLA-C-restricted and CMV-specific dominated the ex vivo response.

MiXCR, applied by TCRdb to the reads, yields one record per CDR3 protein. Here the sample spans more than 150,000 distinct CDR3 sequences, about 20% being singletons. The V gene is TRBV10-2, the J gene TRBJ2-4; 7 positions agree with TRBD2. This receptor was obtained from a human donor in good health (CMV status not recorded). Some clones in this sample may be carry-over from other donors' samples. Input material: PBMCs. CDR3 nucleotide sequence: TGCGCCAGCAGGGCCCTAGAAGGGAGGGACATTCAGTACTTC. It encodes CASRALEGRDIQYF.